One and the same sample provided the 21 T cell receptor beta chains below, sequenced in a study of T-cell reconstitution after alpha-beta-depleted transplantation in children. Preparation of the TCRbeta library involved a method that used unique molecular identifiers. TCRdb called the PCR reads again in MiXCR, with one record for every CDR3 protein. This table holds more than 120,000 distinct CDR3 sequences, more than 8% found once. The source was PBMCs, mostly from graft donor cells, collected 180 days after TCRalphabeta/CD19-depleted stem cell transplant. The receptor set was obtained from a female patient younger than 10 who had a stem cell transplant for congenital amegakaryocytic thrombocytopenia, so the T cells may come from the graft donor.

V and J are TRBV5-6 and TRBJ2-2, with TRBD2 matching over 8 bases. CDR3 length equals 16 residues. The germline V gene encodes CDR1 SGHDT and CDR2 YYEEEE. Trimming at V came to 7 bases and at J to 6 bases, leaving 14 bases not matched to a gene. The CDR3 is CASGPGLAGWPGELFF. The CDR3 DNA reads TGTGCCAGCGGCCCCGGGCTAGCGGGTTGGCCCGGGGAGCTGTTTTTT.

Many counts were recorded for this clonotype. The chain joins TRBV5-1 to TRBJ2-1; no definite D call. The V and J ends lost 0 bases and 7 bases respectively, with 14 bases between them. CDR3 size: 15 residues. The V gene's germline CDR1 is SGHRS and CDR2 YFSETQ. CDR3 loop: CASSLVGVWGNEQFF. CDR3 DNA: TGCGCCAGCAGCTTGGTTGGGGTTTGGGGAAATGAGCAGTTCTTC.

Ten or more counts support this clonotype. The V and J genes are TRBV7-9 and TRBJ2-1; a weak D match, TRBD1 (5 bases). In germline, CDR1 is SEHNR, CDR2 FQNEAQ (reference sequence). The CDR3 consists of 15 residues. V lost 3 bases to trimming and J lost 5 bases, with 14 bases between them. The CDR3 DNA reads TGTGCCAGCAGCTTTCCGCAGGGAAGCGACAATGAGCAGTTCTTC. It specifies CASSFPQGSDNEQFF.

This chain uses TRBV21-1 with TRBJ2-7; the table's D call, TRBD1, has no DNA check behind it. TRBV21-1 counts as a pseudogene. The CDR3 covers 16 residues. DNA of the CDR3: TGTGCCAGCAGCAAAGGTTGGGGGGCGCGGCCCTACGAGCAGTACTTC. Residues: CASSKGWGARPYEQYF.

This clonotype was seen at least ten times. The V gene is TRBV10-3, the J gene TRBJ2-7; perhaps TRBD2 as D (7 bases). CDR1 is ENHRY and CDR2 is SYGVKD in the germline V gene. The ends were cut back, 0 bases at V and 4 bases at J, with 13 bases in the middle. This CDR3 is built from 15 residues. The CDR3 sequence: CAISESIGGPYEQYF. CDR3 bases: TGTGCCATCAGTGAGTCGATCGGGGGGCCGTACGAGCAGTACTTC.

Many counts were recorded for this clonotype. This sequence joins TRBV28 and TRBJ2-1, with 10 bases fitting TRBD1. This CDR3 spans 15 amino acids. Per germline, CDR1 MDHEN and CDR2 SYDVKM. Trimming took 9 bases from V and 8 from J; bases not matched to a gene: 13. This CDR3 reads CASRDVGTGAYEQFF. The CDR3 DNA follows: TGTGCCAGTCGGGACGTTGGGACAGGGGCCTATGAGCAGTTCTTC.

This clonotype showed up many times. The CDR3 bases are TGCAGTGCAAAACAGGGCATAGACACTGAAGCTTTCTTT. Its translation: CSAKQGIDTEAFF. The V call is TRBV20-1, the J call TRBJ1-1; TRBD1 might be the D (6 bases). The V end lost 6 bases, the J end lost 3 bases, and 14 bases lay between the germline ends. This CDR3 has 13 amino acids. Germline loops: CDR1 DFQATT, CDR2 SNEGSKA (reference sequence).

This clonotype was recorded many times. The CDR3 DNA follows: TGTGCCAGCAGTTTTAGGGCAGGGAGGTTGCAGCCCCAGCATTTT. Encoded protein: CASSFRAGRLQPQHF. This chain links TRBV28 with TRBJ1-5; D may be TRBD1 (5 bases). The V end lost 3 bases, the J end lost 7 bases, and 16 bases lay between the germline ends. CDR1 and CDR2 (germline): MDHEN, SYDVKM. The CDR3 totals 15 residues.

This clonotype was detected only a few times. This chain links TRBV18 with TRBJ2-7; no clear D gene. Trimming took off 2 bases at V and 2 bases at J, with 7 bases between the two ends. CDR3 length equals 13 residues. Germline V CDR1 and CDR2: KGHSH, LQKENI. The CDR3 here is CASSPIPTYEQYF. CDR3 nucleotides: TGTGCCAGCTCACCAATTCCGACCTACGAGCAGTACTTC.

This sequence joins TRBV20-1 and TRBJ2-3; 9 bases are shared with TRBD2. The CDR3 length is 13 residues. CDR1 DFQATT and CDR2 SNEGSKA come from the germline V gene (reference sequence). V lost 5 bases, J lost 5 bases, and 5 bases stayed unmatched. CDR3 DNA: TGCAGTGCTGACCTAGCGGGGATAGATACGCAGTATTTT. Its protein product is CSADLAGIDTQYF.

The V call is TRBV5-1, the J call TRBJ2-7, with 9 bases fitting TRBD1. This CDR3 has 17 residues. Germline lookup yields CDR1 SGHRS and CDR2 YFSETQ. The V gene end was trimmed by 4 bases and the J gene end by 4 bases; junction bases not matched to a gene: 15. The CDR3: CASSLFYPGQGTYEQYF. The CDR3 DNA reads as TGCGCCAGCAGCCTATTTTATCCGGGACAGGGTACATACGAGCAGTACTTC. Looking up the rest from reference TRBV5-1 and TRBJ2-7 gives the full variable domain: KAGVTQTPRYLIKTRGQQVTLSCSPISGHRSVSWYQQTPGQGLQFLFEYFSETQRNKGNFPGRFSGRQFSNSRSEMNVSTLELGDSALYLCASSLFYPGQGTYEQYFGPGTRLTVT.

In this sample, this clonotype turned up a few times. The J gene is TRBJ1-5, the V gene TRBV7-9; D is perhaps TRBD1 (5 bases). Per the germline V gene, CDR1 is SEHNR and CDR2 is FQNEAQ (reference sequence). V was trimmed by 4 bases and J by 6 bases, leaving 22 bases between them. The CDR3 runs to 17 residues. In nucleotides, the CDR3 is TGTGCCAGCAGCTCAAAAGCCCCCGGGGGAAAAGGTCAGCCCCAGCATTTT. Protein product: CASSSKAPGGKGQPQHF.

Many counts were recorded for this clonotype. The rearrangement links TRBV5-1 to TRBJ2-4; D not resolved. Germline CDR1 is SGHRS and CDR2 is YFSETQ. V lost 4 bases and J 0 bases, leaving 8 bases between the germline ends. The CDR3 has 14 residues. This CDR3 is CASSPFLAKNIQYF. The CDR3 coding sequence is TGCGCCAGCAGCCCCTTTCTAGCCAAAAACATTCAGTACTTC.

The V call is TRBV30, the J call TRBJ2-3, with a weak D call TRBD2 (6 bases). Germline CDR1 reads GTSNPN; CDR2 reads SVGIG (reference sequence). Trimming stripped 2 bases from V and 9 bases from J, with 15 bases between. CDR3 size: 13 residues. The CDR3 reads CAWSTWASVTQYF. The CDR3 DNA reads TGTGCCTGGAGTACTTGGGCTAGCGTCACGCAGTATTTT.

The chain is built from TRBV5-1 and TRBJ2-3; TRBD2 aligns across 11 bases. CDR3 length: 17 residues. The ends lost 0 bases at V and 2 bases at J; junction bases unmatched: 5. Germline CDR1 and CDR2: SGHRS and YFSETQ. The CDR3 region is CASSLVTSGKSTDTQYF. The CDR3 nucleotides are TGCGCCAGCAGCTTGGTGACTAGCGGGAAGTCCACAGATACGCAGTATTTT.

At least ten counts were recorded for this clonotype. This chain joins TRBV7-2 and TRBJ2-3, with D possibly being TRBD1 (5 bases). CDR1 is SGHTA, CDR2 FQGNSA, per germline. CDR3 size: 14 residues. V lost 4 bases to trimming and J lost 2 bases, with 10 bases between them. This CDR3 is CASSWGLDTDTQYF. DNA of the CDR3: TGTGCCAGCAGCTGGGGCCTAGACACAGATACGCAGTATTTT. Full variable domain (missing parts from reference TRBV7-2 and TRBJ2-3): GAGVSQSPSNKVTEKGKDVELRCDPISGHTALYWYRQSLGQGLEFLIYFQGNSAPDKSGLPSDRFSAERTGGSVSTLTIQRTQQEDSAVYLCASSWGLDTDTQYFGPGTRLTVL.

This clonotype was seen ten or more times. The rearrangement links TRBV5-1 to TRBJ2-5; the D gene is possibly TRBD1 (6 bases). Germline values: CDR1 SGHRS, CDR2 YFSETQ. The CDR3 consists of 13 residues. With 0 bases removed from V and 9 bases from J, the gap between germline ends came to 12 bases. The CDR3 sequence is CASSLEQGLAQYF. DNA of the CDR3: TGCGCCAGCAGCTTGGAACAGGGTTTGGCCCAGTACTTC.

As for this clonotype: This clone may be a read error of a much larger clone one base away. This chain joins TRBV6-1 and TRBJ2-5, with 10 bases lining up with TRBD2. Losses at the gene ends were 2 bases for V and 4 bases for J; bases not matched to a gene: 16. The CDR3 runs to 19 residues. In germline, CDR1 is MNHNS, CDR2 SASEGT. DNA of the CDR3: TGTGCCAGCAGTGAAATGGTGACTAGCGGGCGGTCCCTCAGAGAGACCCAGTACTTC. As protein: CASSEMVTSGRSLRETQYF.

The gene calls are TRBV10-3 and TRBJ1-2; 12 bases agree with TRBD1. Trimming at V came to 8 bases and at J to 7 bases, leaving 5 bases not matched to a gene. Germline V lookup: CDR1 ENHRY, CDR2 SYGVKD. This CDR3 spans 13 amino acids. The chain's CDR3 is CAIWGQGAFGYTF. As DNA, the CDR3 is TGTGCCATCTGGGGACAGGGGGCTTTTGGCTACACCTTC.

The chain is built from TRBV20-1 and TRBJ2-7; D is unresolved. The V gene's germline CDR1 is DFQATT and CDR2 SNEGSKA (reference sequence). The V end was cut by 3 bases, the J end by 6 bases, with 12 bases between. CDR3 size: 12 residues. The CDR3 spells CSASLSGLEQYF. Here the CDR3 DNA reads TGCAGTGCTAGTCTGTCTGGGCTCGAGCAGTACTTC.

Ten or more counts support this clonotype. The chain recombines TRBV25-1 with TRBJ2-7; 8 positions match TRBD2. Trimming at V came to 4 bases and at J to 5 bases, leaving 7 bases not matched to a gene. This CDR3 is 14 amino acids long. In germline, CDR1 is MGHDK, CDR2 SYGVNS. The CDR3 is CASSAAGVSDEQYF. Written as DNA, the CDR3 is TGTGCCAGCAGTGCAGCGGGAGTCTCTGACGAGCAGTACTTC.